Following are 24 T cell receptor beta chains from one sample sequenced in a study of T-cell memory formation after mild COVID-19. One entry per CDR3 protein, called by TCRdb with MiXCR from the 5' RACE reads. The sample lists roughly 320,000 distinct CDR3 sequences; around 27% were seen once. Sequenced sample: PBMCs or a T cell subset sorted from them (not recorded which). The source of these receptors is an adult woman who had mild COVID-19 (a few samples of this study predate the infection). Cell type and time point are not known.

The chain carries TRBV5-4 and TRBJ2-4; 12 positions agree with TRBD1. Germline assignment: CDR1 SGHNT and CDR2 YYREEE (reference sequence). This CDR3 comprises 16 residues. The V segment lost 3 bases and the J segment 6 bases; nucleotides outside the gene matches: 7. CDR3 DNA sequence: TGTGCCAGCAGCTCGGGACAGGGGGCGCCGGCAAACATTCAGTACTTC. Amino acids: CASSSGQGAPANIQYF. The full variable domain, in which reference TRBV5-4 and TRBJ2-4 provide the parts outside the CDR3, is ETGVTQSPTHLIKTRGQQVTLRCSSQSGHNTVSWYQQALGQGPQFIFQYYREEENGRGNFPPRFSGLQFPNYSSELNVNALELDDSALYLCASSSGQGAPANIQYFGAGTRLSVL.

This clonotype occurred a few times. This sequence joins TRBV25-1 and TRBJ1-1; D unresolved. This CDR3 has 12 amino acids. V dropped 8 bases and J dropped 6 bases, with 13 bases sitting between them. The germline CDR1 and CDR2 sequences are MGHDK and SYGVNS. The DNA of the CDR3 is TGTGCCAGCGGCTTAGGCCCTGCTGAAGCTTTCTTT. Its translation: CASGLGPAEAFF.

The table lists this clonotype with a few counts. This chain connects TRBV12-3 or TRBV12-4 to TRBJ1-3, with D possibly matching TRBD1 (6 bases). Deletions cut 5 bases from V and 2 bases from J, with 10 bases between. The CDR3 extends over 14 amino acids. CDR3 protein: CASSQQGAGNTIYF. The DNA of the CDR3 is TGTGCCAGCAGTCAACAGGGAGCTGGAAACACCATATATTTT.

The V gene is TRBV5-1, the J gene TRBJ2-3; 8 bases are shared with TRBD2. Unmatched junction bases numbered 6, after V lost 0 bases and J lost 6 bases. The CDR3 sequence is 15 residues long. Germline assignment: CDR1 SGHRS and CDR2 YFSETQ. The CDR3 region has the DNA TGCGCCAGCAGCTTGGGTAGCGGCGGGAGGGATACGCAGTATTTT. Translating gives CASSLGSGGRDTQYF.

In its sample, this clonotype was seen a few times. This chain joins TRBV5-1 and TRBJ2-7; D possibly matches TRBD1 or TRBD2 (5 bases each). This CDR3 is built from 14 residues. Deletions cut 5 bases from V and 0 bases from J, with 12 bases between. Germline V gene data show CDR1 as SGHRS and CDR2 as YFSETQ. CDR3 nucleotide sequence: TGCGCCAGCAGTCGGGACGTCCCCTCCTACGAGCAGTACTTC. Translation: CASSRDVPSYEQYF. Filled out from reference TRBV5-1 and TRBJ2-7, the complete variable domain reads KAGVTQTPRYLIKTRGQQVTLSCSPISGHRSVSWYQQTPGQGLQFLFEYFSETQRNKGNFPGRFSGRQFSNSRSEMNVSTLELGDSALYLCASSRDVPSYEQYFGPGTRLTVT.

The chain carries TRBV7-9 and TRBJ2-1, with 7 positions matching TRBD1. Germline assignment: CDR1 SEHNR and CDR2 FQNEAQ (reference sequence). This CDR3 is 14 amino acids long. Unmatched junction bases numbered 1, after V lost 2 bases and J lost 3 bases. For the CDR3, the DNA is TGTGCCAGCAGCTTACAGGGGGTCTACAATGAGCAGTTCTTC. Its protein is CASSLQGVYNEQFF.

The sample holds one count of this clonotype. This rearrangement joins TRBV12-3 or TRBV12-4 to TRBJ1-1; D gene unclear. The CDR3 contains 12 residues. V was trimmed by 5 bases and J by 0 bases, leaving 4 bases between them. CDR3 nucleotides: TGTGCCAGCAGTATTTTGAACACTGAAGCTTTCTTT. Translation: CASSILNTEAFF.

The chain couples TRBV27 to TRBJ2-6; D possibly corresponds to TRBD2 (5 bases). V shed 6 bases and J shed 2 bases, with 8 bases lying between them. Germline CDR1 reads MNHEY; CDR2 reads SMNVEV (reference sequence). The CDR3 is 14 residues long. In DNA form, the CDR3 reads TGTGCCAGCAGCGCGGGTCCTGGGGCCAACGTCCTGACTTTC. Protein: CASSAGPGANVLTF. The whole variable domain, filled in from reference TRBV27 and TRBJ2-6, reads EAQVTQNPRYLITVTGKKLTVTCSQNMNHEYMSWYRQDPGLGLRQIYYSMNVEVTDKGDVPEGYKVSRKEKRNFPLILESPSPNQTSLYFCASSAGPGANVLTFGAGSRLTVL.

This chain links TRBV7-9 with TRBJ2-2, with unresolved D. The CDR3 covers 14 residues. The germline gives CDR1 SEHNR, CDR2 FQNEAQ (reference sequence). V was trimmed by 11 bases and J by 2 bases, leaving 15 bases between them. Here the CDR3 DNA reads TGTGCCGTTAAGAAGGAAAGTAACACCGGGGAGCTGTTTTTT. It is translated as CAVKKESNTGELFF. The full variable domain, in which reference TRBV7-9 and TRBJ2-2 provide the parts outside the CDR3, is DTGVSQNPRHKITKRGQNVTFRCDPISEHNRLYWYRQTLGQGPEFLTYFQNEAQLEKSRLLSDRFSAERPKGSFSTLEIQRTEQGDSAMYLCAVKKESNTGELFFGEGSRLTVL.

V and J are TRBV18 and TRBJ2-7; perhaps TRBD2 as D (5 bases). Germline CDR1 is KGHSH and CDR2 is LQKENI. Trimming stripped 3 bases from V and 4 bases from J, with 22 bases between. The CDR3 runs to 17 residues. The CDR3 protein is CASSPRTFSTDPYEQYF. CDR3 in DNA: TGTGCCAGCTCACCCAGGACTTTTTCGACCGATCCTTACGAGCAGTACTTC.

This clonotype was observed a handful of times. The V and J genes are TRBV24-1 and TRBJ2-6; TRBD1 matches 7 bases. J gave up 2 bases and V 4 bases, and 13 bases lay outside the gene matches. CDR3 length: 19 amino acids. CDR1 is KGHDR and CDR2 is SFDVKD in the germline V gene. This CDR3 is CATSDPGQDLFAGANVLTF. The CDR3 DNA follows: TGTGCCACCAGTGACCCTGGACAGGACCTCTTCGCTGGGGCCAACGTCCTGACTTTC.

The genes are TRBV10-3 and TRBJ1-2, with D hard to call. This CDR3 is 19 amino acids long. Germline-derived CDR1 and CDR2 are ENHRY and SYGVKD. Trimming took 3 bases from V and 4 from J, leaving 27 bases between them. DNA for the CDR3: TGTGCCATCAGTGACCCCGGACGGTTGGATACCATGGACTCCTATGGCTACACCTTC. Amino acids: CAISDPGRLDTMDSYGYTF.

This rearrangement joins TRBV6-1 to TRBJ1-1; D gene ambiguous. Germline V CDR1 and CDR2: MNHNS, SASEGT. V was shortened by 7 bases and J by 0 bases, with 12 bases between the two germline ends. The CDR3 extends over 14 amino acids. CDR3 sequence: CASTTRTLNTEAFF. As DNA, the CDR3 is TGTGCCAGCACCACCCGCACCCTGAACACTGAAGCTTTCTTT.

CDR3 in DNA: TGCGCCAGCAGCCCCCTGGACTGGGGATCCTACAATGAGCAGTTCTTC. It yields the protein CASSPLDWGSYNEQFF. The V call is TRBV4-1, the J call TRBJ2-1; a possible D gene is TRBD2 (5 bases). Germline CDR1 and CDR2: MGHRA and YSYEKL. The CDR3 runs 16 residues. The ends were cut back, 4 bases at V and 1 base at J, with 14 bases in the middle.

This clonotype was detected a few times. CDR3 amino acids: CASSRDRKSIYGEQYF. The CDR3 nucleotides are TGTGCCAGCAGCAGGGACAGAAAGTCCATTTATGGCGAGCAGTACTTC. The rearrangement links TRBV6-5 to TRBJ2-7; 7 bases fit TRBD1. The CDR3 consists of 16 residues. V dropped 6 bases and J dropped 6; count of bases not matched to a gene: 17. The germline CDR1 and CDR2 sequences are MNHEY and SVGAGI.

This clonotype was picked up many times. The chain employs TRBV6-4 and TRBJ2-5, with 11 bases aligning to TRBD2. This CDR3 spans 15 amino acids. Germline V gives CDR1 MRHNA, CDR2 SNTAGT. The trim removed 6 bases at V and 1 base at J, leaving 4 bases unmatched. The CDR3 DNA sequence: TGTGCCAGCAGCGAGGGGACTAGCGGCCAAGAGACCCAGTACTTC. Residues: CASSEGTSGQETQYF.

The chain carries TRBV7-3 and TRBJ2-2, with 9 bases matching TRBD2. There are 16 residues in the CDR3. Germline-derived CDR1 and CDR2 are SGHTA and FQGTGA. After removal of 1 base from V and 7 bases from J, the junction contained 7 bases not matched to a gene. CDR3 sequence: CASSLMASGVYGELFF. Written as DNA, the CDR3 is TGTGCCAGCAGCTTAATGGCTAGCGGGGTTTACGGGGAGCTGTTTTTT.

This clonotype was counted a few times. The chain is built from TRBV23-1 and TRBJ2-6; TRBD1 is a possible D gene (5 bases). TRBV23-1 is filed as an ORF, its function uncertain. Between the trimmed V and J ends, which lost 4 bases and 0 bases, there was a span of 10 bases. The CDR3 consists of 16 residues. The CDR3 sequence: CASSLQGNSGANVLTF. CDR3 DNA: TGCGCCAGCAGTCTGCAGGGTAACTCTGGGGCCAACGTCCTGACTTTC.

The chain employs TRBV7-9 and TRBJ2-5; TRBD2 matches at 7 bases. The CDR3 runs 16 residues. The V and J ends lost 5 bases and 1 base, in that order; junction bases with no gene match: 10. From germline, CDR1 is SEHNR and CDR2 FQNEAQ (reference sequence). CDR3 sequence (DNA): TGTGCCAGCAGCCCCCCTGTCAGCGGGGCCCAAGAGACCCAGTACTTC. Its translation: CASSPPVSGAQETQYF.

This clonotype was counted between two and nine times. The chain joins TRBV7-2 to TRBJ2-3; D tentatively reads TRBD1 or TRBD2 (5 bases each). V shed 6 bases and J shed 2 bases, with 15 bases lying between them. The CDR3 extends over 15 amino acids. Germline assignment: CDR1 SGHTA and CDR2 FQGNSA. The CDR3 spells CASSSPPGTTDTQYF. Written as DNA, the CDR3 is TGTGCCAGCAGTTCCCCCCCGGGGACCACAGATACGCAGTATTTT. Full variable domain (remainder filled in from reference TRBV7-2 and TRBJ2-3): GAGVSQSPSNKVTEKGKDVELRCDPISGHTALYWYRQSLGQGLEFLIYFQGNSAPDKSGLPSDRFSAERTGGSVSTLTIQRTQQEDSAVYLCASSSPPGTTDTQYFGPGTRLTVL.

This clonotype has only a few counts. The rearrangement joins TRBV5-5 to TRBJ2-2; 9 bases align to TRBD2. CDR1 and CDR2 from the germline V gene are SGHKS and YYEKEE (reference sequence). Unmatched junction bases numbered 2, after V lost 1 base and J lost 4 bases. The CDR3 has 15 amino acids. CDR3 residues: CASSLLAGSTGELFF. Written as DNA, the CDR3 is TGTGCCAGCAGCTTGCTAGCGGGGAGCACCGGGGAGCTGTTTTTT.

The V and J genes are TRBV29-1 and TRBJ2-6; no firm D call. Trimming took off 6 bases at V and 0 bases at J, with 3 bases between the two ends. The CDR3 length is 12 residues. CDR1 SQVTM and CDR2 ANQGSEA come from the germline V gene. The CDR3 DNA is TGCAGCGTCGGCTCTGGGGCCAACGTCCTGACTTTC. This codes for CSVGSGANVLTF.

This sequence joins TRBV29-1 and TRBJ2-1; 10 nucleotides align to TRBD2. The CDR3 covers 13 residues. V lost 8 bases and J lost 8; bases outside the gene matches: 9. In germline, CDR1 is SQVTM, CDR2 ANQGSEA. The CDR3 bases are TGCAGCACCCGGACTAGCGGTAGGGATGAGCAGTTCTTC. Protein: CSTRTSGRDEQFF.

Here the CDR3 DNA reads TGTGCCAGCAGCTTAGGGCGGGGAGACGAGCAGTACTTC. Translation gives CASSLGRGDEQYF. The chain uses TRBV7-2 and TRBJ2-7, with D tentatively TRBD2 (6 bases). Germline V gene lookup returns CDR1 SGHTA and CDR2 FQGNSA. The CDR3 sequence is 13 residues long. V was cut by 1 base and J by 5 bases, with 9 bases left in between.